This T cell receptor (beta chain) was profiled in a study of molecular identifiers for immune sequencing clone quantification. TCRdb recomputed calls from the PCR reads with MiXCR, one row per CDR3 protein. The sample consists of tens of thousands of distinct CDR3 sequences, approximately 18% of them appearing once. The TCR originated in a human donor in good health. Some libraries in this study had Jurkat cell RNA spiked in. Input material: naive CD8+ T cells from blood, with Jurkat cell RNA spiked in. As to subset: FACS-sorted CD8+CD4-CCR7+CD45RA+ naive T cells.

As DNA, the CDR3 is TGTGCCAGCAGCCCCCGACTAGTGGACTCCTACGAGCAGTACTTC. Its translation: CASSPRLVDSYEQYF. This chain uses TRBV7-9 with TRBJ2-7, with D possibly being TRBD2 (6 bases). This CDR3 comprises 15 residues. The V gene's germline CDR1 is SEHNR and CDR2 FQNEAQ (reference sequence). V dropped 5 bases and J dropped 0 bases, with 14 bases sitting between them.